These 17 T cell receptor beta chains originate from one sample sequenced in a study of cytomegalovirus exposure and HLA in healthy donors. In the PCR, 60 Vbeta and 13 Jbeta primers were used. The method was immunoSEQ multiplex PCR; TCRdb's version includes in-frame clones alone and lacks a portion of them. The table has about 170,000 clones, roughly 77% seen once. The sequenced material came from PBMCs. The receptors here all came from a woman aged 18 to 35 in good health and CMV-seronegative.

The gene calls are TRBV6-5 and TRBJ1-6; TRBD1 aligns across 8 bases. In germline, CDR1 is MNHEY, CDR2 SVGAGI. The CDR3 totals 13 residues. V was pared by 6 bases and J by 8 bases, with 3 bases of the junction left unmatched. The CDR3 region has the DNA TGTGCCAGCAGCCGGACAGGGTATTCACCCCTCCACTTT. This codes for CASSRTGYSPLHF.

The rearrangement joins TRBV11-1 to TRBJ2-5; 9 bases are a match to TRBD1. The last part of the DNA fits TRBJ2-7 better; the J call may be wrong. The CDR3 consists of 14 residues. CDR1 SGHAT and CDR2 FQDESV come from the germline V gene (reference sequence). Here the CDR3 reads CASSPGTGRLEQYF. Written as DNA, the CDR3 is TGTGCCAGCAGCCCAGGGACAGGGAGGCTCGAGCAGTACTTC.

The chain has TRBV28 and TRBJ2-7; 10 bases are shared with TRBD2. This CDR3 has 15 amino acids. CDR1 MDHEN and CDR2 SYDVKM come from the germline V gene. After removal of 4 bases from V and 2 bases from J, the junction contained 5 bases not matched to a gene. CDR3 nucleotide sequence: TGTGCCAGCAGTTCGCTAGCGGGAGATCCCTACGAGCAGTACTTC. This sequence encodes CASSSLAGDPYEQYF.

The rearrangement links TRBV18 to TRBJ1-1; D unresolved. From germline, CDR1 is KGHSH and CDR2 LQKENI. V was trimmed by 6 bases and J by 7 bases, leaving 15 bases between them. The CDR3 has 13 residues. The CDR3 here is CASSPVAEIEAFF. In DNA, the CDR3 is TGTGCCAGCTCTCCGGTCGCGGAGATTGAAGCTTTCTTT.

The rearrangement joins TRBV12-2 to TRBJ1-2. TRBV12-2 is a listed pseudogene. The CDR3 has 17 residues. The CDR3 loop is CASRFLGGKTEFYGYTF. The CDR3 bases are TGTGCAAGTCGCTTTTTGGGGGGGAAGACAGAATTCTATGGCTACACCTTC.

The V gene is TRBV28, the J gene TRBJ1-4; possibly TRBD1 for D (5 bases). Germline CDR1 and CDR2: MDHEN and SYDVKM. The length of the CDR3 is 15 residues. The germline V and J ends were trimmed by 0 bases and 3 bases, with 8 bases remaining between them. CDR3 bases: TGTGCCAGCAGTTTATGGGGGGGGGCTAATGAAAAACTGTTTTTT. Its protein is CASSLWGGANEKLFF. Based on the CDR3 plus reference TRBV28 and TRBJ1-4, the full variable domain is DVKVTQSSRYLVKRTGEKVFLECVQDMDHENMFWYRQDPGLGLRLIYFSYDVKMKEKGDIPEGYSVSREKKERFSLILESASTNQTSMYLCASSLWGGANEKLFFGSGTQLSVL.

The sample holds a few counts of this clone. The chain carries TRBV6-1 and TRBJ2-6; the D gene is possibly TRBD1 (5 bases). V gave up 10 bases and J gave up 0 bases, with 7 bases separating them. The CDR3 length is 13 residues. Looked up from germline, CDR1 is MNHNS and CDR2 is SASEGT. CDR3 DNA: TGTGCCACAGACAGCTCTGGGGCCAACGTCCTGACTTTC. It yields the protein CATDSSGANVLTF.

This chain links TRBV27 with TRBJ1-2; a possible D gene is TRBD1 (5 bases). CDR1 MNHEY and CDR2 SMNVEV come from the germline V gene (reference sequence). V lost 2 bases and J 6 bases, leaving 7 bases between the germline ends. The CDR3 sequence is 12 residues long. DNA for the CDR3: TGTGCCAGCAGTTTACGGGGGAATGGCTACACCTTC. As protein: CASSLRGNGYTF.

The J gene is TRBJ2-3, the V gene TRBV19; no definite D call. CDR1 is LNHDA, CDR2 SQIVND, per germline (reference sequence). V was trimmed by 1 base and J by 0 bases, leaving 8 bases between them. CDR3 length equals 15 residues. Here the CDR3 DNA reads TGTGCCAGTAGTATAGGGAGAGCTAGCACAGATACGCAGTATTTT. Residues: CASSIGRASTDTQYF.

V usage is TRBV7-6 and J usage is TRBJ2-5; 13 bases map to TRBD2. The V segment lost 2 bases and the J segment 2 bases; nucleotides outside the gene matches: 5. Per germline, CDR1 SGHVS and CDR2 FNYEAQ. The CDR3 has 17 amino acids. The CDR3 sequence is CASSLPLAGGEQETQYF. CDR3 DNA: TGTGCCAGCAGCTTACCACTAGCGGGAGGGGAACAAGAGACCCAGTACTTC.

This clone showed up just a few times. The chain links TRBV2 to TRBJ1-6, with a tentative D call TRBD1 (6 bases). Germline loops: CDR1 SNHLY, CDR2 FYNNEI. The CDR3 contains 16 residues. Trimming shortened V by 4 bases and J by 1 base, and 11 bases separated the two germline ends. The CDR3 DNA sequence: TGTGCCAGCAGTGCCCGCACAGGGTCCTATAATTCACCCCTCCACTTT. It is translated as CASSARTGSYNSPLHF.

This rearrangement joins TRBV6-1 to TRBJ1-2, with 12 positions matching TRBD1. There are 16 residues in the CDR3. Trimming at V came to 0 bases and at J to 7 bases, leaving 6 bases not matched to a gene. The germline gives CDR1 MNHNS, CDR2 SASEGT. The CDR3 loop reads CASSEAWGQGATGYTF. The CDR3 coding sequence is TGTGCCAGCAGTGAAGCTTGGGGACAGGGGGCTACTGGCTACACCTTC.

The chain's CDR3 is CASSSGTSGQETQYF. CDR3 DNA sequence: TGTGCCAGCAGTTCCGGGACTAGCGGGCAAGAGACCCAGTACTTC. This chain joins TRBV28 and TRBJ2-5, with TRBD2 matching over 12 bases. After removal of 4 bases from V and 2 bases from J, the junction contained 2 bases not matched to a gene. Germline V CDR1 and CDR2: MDHEN, SYDVKM. The CDR3 spans 15 residues.

This chain links TRBV7-9 with TRBJ1-5; D is unclear. The CDR3 loop spans 15 amino acids. The germline V gene encodes CDR1 SEHNR and CDR2 FQNEAQ (reference sequence). With 4 bases removed from V and 3 bases from J, the gap between germline ends came to 13 bases. The CDR3, as DNA: TGTGCCAGCAGCTCCCGCGGCTCCATCAATCAGCCCCAGCATTTT. The encoded protein is CASSSRGSINQPQHF. Supplemented by reference TRBV7-9 and TRBJ1-5, the full variable domain reads DTGVSQNPRHKITKRGQNVTFRCDPISEHNRLYWYRQTLGQGPEFLTYFQNEAQLEKSRLLSDRFSAERPKGSFSTLEIQRTEQGDSAMYLCASSSRGSINQPQHFGDGTRLSIL.

Only a few counts were recorded for this clone. For the CDR3, the DNA is TGCGCCAGCAGCTCCGAAAACAGGGGGCAAATAGGTAATTCACCCCTCCACTTT. The encoded protein is CASSSENRGQIGNSPLHF. The chain is built from TRBV5-1 and TRBJ1-6; 9 nucleotides match TRBD1. Trimming removed 3 bases from V and 6 bases from J; junction bases left unmatched: 13. Germline V lookup: CDR1 SGHRS, CDR2 YFSETQ. The CDR3 is 18 amino acids.

This clone was seen a single time. The V call is TRBV19, the J call TRBJ1-5; 10 nucleotides agree with TRBD1. The ends lost 5 bases at V and 3 bases at J; junction bases unmatched: 4. The CDR3 totals 15 residues. The germline V gene has CDR1 LNHDA and CDR2 SQIVND (reference sequence). CDR3 nucleotides: TGTGCCAGTAGTTTGACAGGGGGCAACAATCAGCCCCAGCATTTT. Amino acids: CASSLTGGNNQPQHF. Variable domain in full (rest from reference TRBV19 and TRBJ1-5): DGGITQSPKYLFRKEGQNVTLSCEQNLNHDAMYWYRQDPGQGLRLIYYSQIVNDFQKGDIAEGYSVSREKKESFPLTVTSAQKNPTAFYLCASSLTGGNNQPQHFGDGTRLSIL.

This chain joins TRBV5-1 and TRBJ2-1; TRBD2 aligns across 7 bases. The CDR3 runs to 17 residues. Germline lookup yields CDR1 SGHRS and CDR2 YFSETQ. V dropped 4 bases and J dropped 0; count of bases not matched to a gene: 10. DNA for the CDR3: TGCGCCAGCAGCCAAGGCTTCGGGGGGAGCTCCTACAATGAGCAGTTCTTC. It encodes CASSQGFGGSSYNEQFF.